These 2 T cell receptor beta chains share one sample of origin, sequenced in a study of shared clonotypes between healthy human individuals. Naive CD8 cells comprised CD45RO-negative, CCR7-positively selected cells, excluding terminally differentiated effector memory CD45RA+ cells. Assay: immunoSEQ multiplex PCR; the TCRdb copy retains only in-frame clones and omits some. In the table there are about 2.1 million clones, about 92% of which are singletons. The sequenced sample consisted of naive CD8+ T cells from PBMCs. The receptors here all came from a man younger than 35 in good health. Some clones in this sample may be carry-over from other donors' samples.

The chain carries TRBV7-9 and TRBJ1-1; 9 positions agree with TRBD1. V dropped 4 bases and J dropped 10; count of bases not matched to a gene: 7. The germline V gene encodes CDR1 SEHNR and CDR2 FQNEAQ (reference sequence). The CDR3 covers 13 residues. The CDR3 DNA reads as TGTGCCAGCAGCTCCTGGGACAGGGATAGAGCTTTCTTT. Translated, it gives CASSSWDRDRAFF.

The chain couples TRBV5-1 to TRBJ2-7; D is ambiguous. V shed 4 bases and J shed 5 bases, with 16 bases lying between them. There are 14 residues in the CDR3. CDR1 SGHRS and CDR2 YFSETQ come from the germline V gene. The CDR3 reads CASSQEKTSDEQYF. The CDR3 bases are TGCGCCAGCAGCCAAGAAAAAACATCAGACGAGCAGTACTTC.